This T cell receptor (beta chain) comes out of a study of cytomegalovirus exposure and HLA in healthy donors. PCR amplification relied on 60 Vbeta primers (plus 13 Jbeta primers). Assay used: immunoSEQ multiplex PCR; TCRdb lists only in-frame clones, some missing. In the table there are under 200,000 clones, less than 90% of which are singletons. This CDR3 spans 13 amino acids. Trimming stripped 8 bases from V and 5 bases from J, with 14 bases between. From germline, CDR1 is SGHNT and CDR2 YENEEA. V is TRBV11-3 and J is TRBJ2-3, with D perhaps matching TRBD1 (6 bases). This TCR was recovered from a woman aged 30 to 39 in good health and CMV-seronegative. The sample was PBMCs. The CDR3 spells CASATGIGDTQYF. The CDR3 DNA reads as TGTGCCAGCGCAACAGGGATAGGAGATACGCAGTATTTT.